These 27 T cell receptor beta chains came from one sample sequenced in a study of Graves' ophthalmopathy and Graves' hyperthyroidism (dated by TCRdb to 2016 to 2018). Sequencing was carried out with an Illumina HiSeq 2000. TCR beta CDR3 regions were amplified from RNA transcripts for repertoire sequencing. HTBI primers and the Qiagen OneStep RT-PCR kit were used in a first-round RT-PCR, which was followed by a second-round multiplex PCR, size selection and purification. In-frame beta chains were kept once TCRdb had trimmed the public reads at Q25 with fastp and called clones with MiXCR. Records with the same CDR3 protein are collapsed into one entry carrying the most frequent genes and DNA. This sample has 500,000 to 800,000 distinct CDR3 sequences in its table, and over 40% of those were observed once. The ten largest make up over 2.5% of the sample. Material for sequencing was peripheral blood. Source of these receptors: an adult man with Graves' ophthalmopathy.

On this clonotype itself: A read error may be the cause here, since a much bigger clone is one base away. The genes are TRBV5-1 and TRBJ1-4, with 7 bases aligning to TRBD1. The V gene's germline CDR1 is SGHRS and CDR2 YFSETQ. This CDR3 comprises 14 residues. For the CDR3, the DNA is TGCGGCAGCAGCCGGGCCGTACAGGGGGAAAAACTGTTTTTT. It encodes CGSSRAVQGEKLFF.

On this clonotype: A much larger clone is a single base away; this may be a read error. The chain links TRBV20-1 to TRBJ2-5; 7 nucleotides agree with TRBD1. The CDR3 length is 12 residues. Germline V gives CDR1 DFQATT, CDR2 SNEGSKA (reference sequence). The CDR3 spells CSATDREETRYF. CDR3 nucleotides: TGCAGTGCTACCGACAGGGAAGAGACCCGGTACTTC.

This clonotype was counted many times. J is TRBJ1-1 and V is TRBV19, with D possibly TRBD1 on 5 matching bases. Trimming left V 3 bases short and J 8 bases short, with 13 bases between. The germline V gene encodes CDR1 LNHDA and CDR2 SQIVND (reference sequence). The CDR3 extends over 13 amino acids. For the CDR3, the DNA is TGTGCCAGTAGTATGAGCAGGGCCACCGAAGCTTTCTTT. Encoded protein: CASSMSRATEAFF.

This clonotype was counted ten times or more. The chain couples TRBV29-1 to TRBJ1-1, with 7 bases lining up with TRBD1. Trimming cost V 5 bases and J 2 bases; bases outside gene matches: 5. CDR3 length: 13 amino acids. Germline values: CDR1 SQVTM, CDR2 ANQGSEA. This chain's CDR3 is CSVFGQANTEAFF. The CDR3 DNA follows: TGCAGCGTTTTTGGACAGGCCAACACTGAAGCTTTCTTT.

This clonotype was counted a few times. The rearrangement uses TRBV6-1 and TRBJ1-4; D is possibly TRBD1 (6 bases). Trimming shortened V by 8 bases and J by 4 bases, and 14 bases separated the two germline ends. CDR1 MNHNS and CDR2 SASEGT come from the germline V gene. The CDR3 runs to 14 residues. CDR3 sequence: CASLKDRVNEKLFF. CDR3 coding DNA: TGTGCCAGCCTAAAGGACAGAGTTAATGAAAAACTGTTTTTT.

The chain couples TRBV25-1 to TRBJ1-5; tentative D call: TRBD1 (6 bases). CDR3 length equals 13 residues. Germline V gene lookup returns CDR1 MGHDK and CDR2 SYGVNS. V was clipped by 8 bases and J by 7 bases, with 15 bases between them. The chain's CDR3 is CASLRGSGQPQHF. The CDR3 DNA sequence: TGTGCCAGCCTGAGGGGGTCCGGGCAGCCCCAGCATTTT.

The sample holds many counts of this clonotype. The DNA of the CDR3 is TGTGCCAGCAGAGACAGGGCGGGGAATTCACCCCTCCACTTT. Translation gives CASRDRAGNSPLHF. This chain uses TRBV6-6 with TRBJ1-6; 7 nucleotides line up with TRBD1. The length of the CDR3 is 14 residues. V lost 6 bases to trimming and J lost 7 bases; unmatched junction nucleotides: 6. Germline V gene lookup returns CDR1 MNHNY and CDR2 SVGAGI (reference sequence).

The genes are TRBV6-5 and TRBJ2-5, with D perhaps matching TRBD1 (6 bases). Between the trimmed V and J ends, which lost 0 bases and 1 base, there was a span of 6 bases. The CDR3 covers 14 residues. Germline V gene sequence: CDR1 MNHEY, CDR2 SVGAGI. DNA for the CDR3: TGTGCCAGCAGTTACTCGGGGGCCCAAGAGACCCAGTACTTC. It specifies CASSYSGAQETQYF.

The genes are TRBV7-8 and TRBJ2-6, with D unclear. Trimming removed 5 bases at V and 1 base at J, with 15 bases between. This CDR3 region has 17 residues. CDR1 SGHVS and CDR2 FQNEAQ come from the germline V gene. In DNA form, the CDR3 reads TGTGCCAGCAGCCAAGGTACGGTACTGTCTGGGGCCAACGTCCTGACTTTC. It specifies CASSQGTVLSGANVLTF.

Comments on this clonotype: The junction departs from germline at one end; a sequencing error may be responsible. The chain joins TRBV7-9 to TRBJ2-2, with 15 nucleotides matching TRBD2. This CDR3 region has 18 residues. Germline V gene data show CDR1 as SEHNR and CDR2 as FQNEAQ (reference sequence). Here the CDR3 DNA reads TGCGCCAGCAGCCAACCGGGACTAGCGGGGGGAAACACCGGGGAGCTGTTTTTT. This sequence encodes CASSQPGLAGGNTGELFF.

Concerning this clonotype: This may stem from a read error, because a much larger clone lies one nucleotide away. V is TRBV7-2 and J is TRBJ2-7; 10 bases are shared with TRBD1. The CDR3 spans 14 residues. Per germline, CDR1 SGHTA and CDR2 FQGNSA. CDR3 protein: CASSLGQGREEQYV. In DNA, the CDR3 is TGCGCCAGCAGCTTGGGACAGGGGCGAGAGGAGCAGTACGTC.

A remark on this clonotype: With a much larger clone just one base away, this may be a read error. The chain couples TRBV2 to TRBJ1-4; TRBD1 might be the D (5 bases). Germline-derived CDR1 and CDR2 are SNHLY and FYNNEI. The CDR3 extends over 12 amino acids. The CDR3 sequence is CASTGTNEKLSF. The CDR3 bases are TGTGCCAGCACTGGGACTAATGAAAAACTGTCTTTT.

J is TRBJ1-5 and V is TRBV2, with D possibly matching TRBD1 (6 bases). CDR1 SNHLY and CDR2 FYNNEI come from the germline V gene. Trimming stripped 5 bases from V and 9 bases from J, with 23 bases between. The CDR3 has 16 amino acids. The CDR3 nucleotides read TGTGCCAGCAGTTTGGCACCCGGGACACCCCACTGGCCCCAGCATTTT. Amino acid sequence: CASSLAPGTPHWPQHF.

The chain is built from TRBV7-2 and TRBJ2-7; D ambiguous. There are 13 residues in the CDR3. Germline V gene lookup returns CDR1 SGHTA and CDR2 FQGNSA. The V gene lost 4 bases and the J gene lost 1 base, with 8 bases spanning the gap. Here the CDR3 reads CASSSGKSYEQYF. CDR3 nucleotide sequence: TGTGCCAGCAGCTCCGGCAAGTCCTACGAGCAGTACTTC.

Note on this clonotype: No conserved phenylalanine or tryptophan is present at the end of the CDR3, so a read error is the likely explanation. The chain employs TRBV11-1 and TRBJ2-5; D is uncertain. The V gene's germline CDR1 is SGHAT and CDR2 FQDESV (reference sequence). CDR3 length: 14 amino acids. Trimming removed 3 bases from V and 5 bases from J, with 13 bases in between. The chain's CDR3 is CASSLEYGTETQYC. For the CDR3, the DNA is TGTGCCAGCAGCTTGGAGTATGGAACGGAGACCCAGTACTGC.

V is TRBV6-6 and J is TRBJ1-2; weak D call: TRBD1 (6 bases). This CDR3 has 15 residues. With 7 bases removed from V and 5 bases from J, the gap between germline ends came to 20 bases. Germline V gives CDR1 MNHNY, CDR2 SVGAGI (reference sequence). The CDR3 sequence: CASTPNRVMRYGYTF. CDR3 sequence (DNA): TGTGCCAGCACACCGAACAGGGTGATGAGGTATGGCTACACCTTC.

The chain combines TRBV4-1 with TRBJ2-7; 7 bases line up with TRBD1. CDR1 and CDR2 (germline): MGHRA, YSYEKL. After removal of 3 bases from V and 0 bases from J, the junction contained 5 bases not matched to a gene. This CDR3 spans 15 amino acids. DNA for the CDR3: TGCGCCAGCAGCCATCCTTCAGGGGGCTCCTACGAGCAGTACTTC. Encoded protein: CASSHPSGGSYEQYF.

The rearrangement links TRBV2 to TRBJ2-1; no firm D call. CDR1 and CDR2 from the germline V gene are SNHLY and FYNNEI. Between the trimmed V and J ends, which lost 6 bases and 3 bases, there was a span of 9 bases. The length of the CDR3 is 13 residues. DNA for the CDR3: TGTGCCAGCAGCCAGTCATTCTACAATGAGCAGTTCTTC. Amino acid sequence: CASSQSFYNEQFF.

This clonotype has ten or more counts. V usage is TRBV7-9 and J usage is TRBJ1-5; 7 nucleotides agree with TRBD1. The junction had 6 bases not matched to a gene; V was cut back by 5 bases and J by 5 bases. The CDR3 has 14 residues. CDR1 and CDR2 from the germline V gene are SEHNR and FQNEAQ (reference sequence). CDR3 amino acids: CASSPDRPHQPQHF. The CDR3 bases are TGTGCCAGCAGCCCGGACAGGCCCCATCAGCCCCAGCATTTT.

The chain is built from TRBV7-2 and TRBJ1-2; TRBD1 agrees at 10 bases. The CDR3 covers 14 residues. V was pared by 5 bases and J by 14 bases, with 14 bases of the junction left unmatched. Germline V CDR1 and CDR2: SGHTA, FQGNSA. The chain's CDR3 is CASSNPGQGTDGTF. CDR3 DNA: TGTGCCAGCAGCAATCCGGGACAGGGGACGGATGGTACCTTC.

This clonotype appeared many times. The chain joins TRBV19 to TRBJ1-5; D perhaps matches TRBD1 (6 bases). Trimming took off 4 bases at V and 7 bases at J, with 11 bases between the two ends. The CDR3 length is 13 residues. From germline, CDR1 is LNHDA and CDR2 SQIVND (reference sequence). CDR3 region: CASSKQGSQPQHF. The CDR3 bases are TGTGCCAGTAGTAAACAGGGTAGCCAGCCCCAGCATTTT.

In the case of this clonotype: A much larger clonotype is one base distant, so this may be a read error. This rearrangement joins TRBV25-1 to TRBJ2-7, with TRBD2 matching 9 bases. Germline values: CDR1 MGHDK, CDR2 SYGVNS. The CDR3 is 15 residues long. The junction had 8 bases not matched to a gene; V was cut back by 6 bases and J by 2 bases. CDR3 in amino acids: CASSLSSGSAYEQYF. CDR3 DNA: TGTGCCAGCAGCTTAAGTAGCGGGAGTGCCTACGAGCAGTACTTC.

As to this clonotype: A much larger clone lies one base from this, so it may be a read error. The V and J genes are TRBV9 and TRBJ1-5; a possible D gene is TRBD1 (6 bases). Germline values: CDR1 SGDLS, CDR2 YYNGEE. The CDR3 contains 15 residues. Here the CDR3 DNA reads TGTGCCAGCAGTTTCGGCGGGGGCGGGAATCGGCCCCAGCATTTT. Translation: CASSFGGGGNRPQHF.

The DNA of the CDR3 is TGTGCCAGCAGCTTGGGAGGGGGATACTACAATGAGCAGTTCTTC. It translates to CASSLGGGYYNEQFF. This sequence joins TRBV7-9 and TRBJ2-1, with D possibly TRBD2 on 7 matching bases. V was clipped by 3 bases and J by 3 bases, with 12 bases between them. Germline CDR1 SEHNR, CDR2 FQNEAQ (reference sequence). The CDR3 length is 15 residues.

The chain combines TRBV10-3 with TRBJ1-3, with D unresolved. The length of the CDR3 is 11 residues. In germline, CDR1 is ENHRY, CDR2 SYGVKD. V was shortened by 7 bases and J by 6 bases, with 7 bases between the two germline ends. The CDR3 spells CAIKTANTIYF. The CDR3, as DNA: TGTGCCATCAAGACGGCAAACACCATATATTTT.

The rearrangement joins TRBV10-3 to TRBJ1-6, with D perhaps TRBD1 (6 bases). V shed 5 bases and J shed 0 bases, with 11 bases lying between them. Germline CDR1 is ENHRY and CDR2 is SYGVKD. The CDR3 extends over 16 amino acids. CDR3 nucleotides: TGTGCCATCAGTATTCAACAGGGCTCCTATAATTCACCCCTCCACTTT. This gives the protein CAISIQQGSYNSPLHF.

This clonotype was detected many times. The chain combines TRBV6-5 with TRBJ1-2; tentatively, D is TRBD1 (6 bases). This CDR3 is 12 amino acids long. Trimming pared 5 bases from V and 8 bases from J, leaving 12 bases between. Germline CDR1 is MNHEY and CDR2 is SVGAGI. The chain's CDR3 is CASSPTGLGYTF. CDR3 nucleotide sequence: TGTGCCAGCAGTCCCACAGGGTTAGGCTACACCTTC.